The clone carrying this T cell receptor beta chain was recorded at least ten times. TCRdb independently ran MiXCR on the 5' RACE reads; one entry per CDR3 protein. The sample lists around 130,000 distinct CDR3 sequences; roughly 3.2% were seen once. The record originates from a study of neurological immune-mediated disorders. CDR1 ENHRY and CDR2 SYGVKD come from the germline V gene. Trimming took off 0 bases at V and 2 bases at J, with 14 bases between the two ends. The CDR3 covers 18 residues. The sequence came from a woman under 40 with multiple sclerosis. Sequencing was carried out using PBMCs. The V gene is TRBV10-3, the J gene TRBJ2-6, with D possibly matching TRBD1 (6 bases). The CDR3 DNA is TGTGCCATCAGTGAGTCCTGGGCAGGGGCGACTGGGGCCAACGTCCTGACTTTC. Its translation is CAISESWAGATGANVLTF.